Below, 30 T cell receptor beta chains from the same sample are listed, as sequenced in a study of spatial heterogeneity in lung cancer. TCRdb used MiXCR to reprocess the 5' RACE reads, holding one entry per CDR3 protein. The sample lists 3,000 to 3,500 distinct CDR3 sequences; around 10% were seen once. Time point of the sample: sample taken at primary tumor resection. Sequencing was performed on normal lung tissue next to the tumor, taken at surgery. Every receptor here comes from a male donor with early-stage non-small cell lung cancer.

This clonotype is medium-sized. The V and J genes are TRBV27 and TRBJ2-6; 12 bases are a match to TRBD2. The CDR3 has 17 residues. Germline values: CDR1 MNHEY, CDR2 SMNVEV (reference sequence). Unmatched junction bases numbered 2, after V lost 3 bases and J lost 2 bases. The CDR3 DNA reads TGTGCCAGCAGTTTCCTAGCGGGAGGGCCTGGGGCCAACGTCCTGACTTTC. Its translation: CASSFLAGGPGANVLTF.

The chain couples TRBV20-1 to TRBJ1-2, with a possible D match to TRBD1 (6 bases). The CDR3 has 13 amino acids. Germline CDR1 DFQATT, CDR2 SNEGSKA (reference sequence). In DNA, the CDR3 is TGCAGCGCTCGTACGGGGGGCGACTATGGCTACACCTTC. It is translated as CSARTGGDYGYTF.

In its sample, this clonotype was seen a few times. The V gene is TRBV28, the J gene TRBJ1-3; 10 bases are a match to TRBD1. The V and J ends lost 6 bases and 5 bases, in that order; junction bases with no gene match: 7. From germline, CDR1 is MDHEN and CDR2 SYDVKM. The CDR3 sequence is 15 residues long. CDR3 in amino acids: CASSSKGQGRNTIYF. The CDR3, as DNA: TGTGCCAGCAGCTCCAAGGGACAGGGGAGAAACACCATATATTTT.

Comments on this clonotype: A read error may be the cause here, since a much bigger clone is one base away. The chain recombines TRBV3-1 with TRBJ2-7; no clear D gene. The V and J ends lost 4 bases and 2 bases respectively, with 15 bases between them. There are 15 residues in the CDR3. The germline CDR1 and CDR2 sequences are LGHDT and YNNKEL (reference sequence). CDR3 sequence (DNA): TGTGCCAGCAGCCCCTTCCTACTTGCTACCTACGAGCAGTACTTC. Protein: CASSPFLLATYEQYF.

The sample holds a few counts of this clonotype. V gene TRBV4-3 combines with J gene TRBJ2-1, with 8 bases that match TRBD2. Germline V lookup: CDR1 LGHNA, CDR2 YSLEER. The CDR3 has 16 amino acids. J gave up 7 bases and V 2 bases, and 10 bases lay outside the gene matches. For the CDR3, the DNA is TGCGCCAGCAGCCAAACTTCGAGCGGGGGAGGGAATGAGCAGTTCTTC. Encoded protein: CASSQTSSGGGNEQFF.

By share, this clonotype counts as medium-sized. The rearrangement links TRBV30 to TRBJ2-7; D call uncertain. Between the trimmed V and J ends, which lost 4 bases and 3 bases, there was a span of 16 bases. This CDR3 comprises 14 residues. The germline V gene encodes CDR1 GTSNPN and CDR2 SVGIG (reference sequence). CDR3 nucleotide sequence: TGTGCCTGGACTAGAGACGCGGCAAACTACGAGCAGTACTTC. Protein sequence: CAWTRDAANYEQYF.

The V gene is TRBV4-2, the J gene TRBJ2-2; unclear D gene. V was trimmed by 2 bases and J by 0 bases, leaving 4 bases between them. This CDR3 is built from 14 residues. CDR1 and CDR2 (germline): LGHNA, YNFKEQ. CDR3 coding DNA: TGTGCCAGCAGCCAACTGACGAACACCGGGGAGCTGTTTTTT. The encoded protein is CASSQLTNTGELFF.

This clonotype has ten or more counts. The chain combines TRBV20-1 with TRBJ1-5; D is uncertain. This CDR3 spans 10 amino acids. Germline CDR1 is DFQATT and CDR2 is SNEGSKA (reference sequence). CDR3 protein: CRAGVQPQHF. DNA for the CDR3: TGCAGGGCCGGGGTTCAGCCCCAGCATTTT.

In its sample, this clonotype ranks as medium-sized. CDR3 amino acids: CASVQGYEQYF. Here the CDR3 DNA reads TGTGCCAGCGTTCAGGGGTACGAGCAGTACTTC. The V gene is TRBV7-9, the J gene TRBJ2-7; D may be TRBD1 (6 bases). Germline V gene lookup returns CDR1 SEHNR and CDR2 FQNEAQ (reference sequence). Deletions cut 8 bases from V and 4 bases from J, with 9 bases between. The CDR3 spans 11 residues.

This clonotype is medium-sized within its sample. The chain recombines TRBV3-1 with TRBJ2-3; 12 positions agree with TRBD2. V lost 3 bases to trimming and J lost 2 bases; unmatched junction nucleotides: 6. The CDR3 extends over 17 amino acids. Germline V gene data show CDR1 as LGHDT and CDR2 as YNNKEL (reference sequence). The CDR3 coding sequence is TGTGCCAGCAGCCAGAGACGGACTAGCGGGGTCACAGATACGCAGTATTTT. It is translated as CASSQRRTSGVTDTQYF.

The chain combines TRBV7-9 with TRBJ2-5; 8 bases are shared with TRBD1. The V gene's germline CDR1 is SEHNR and CDR2 FQNEAQ (reference sequence). V trimming: 5 bases; J trimming: 4 bases; junction bases outside the gene matches: 6. The CDR3 consists of 14 residues. Written as DNA, the CDR3 is TGTGCCAGCAGCAACCCAGGGGGCGTAGAGACCCAGTACTTC. It yields the protein CASSNPGGVETQYF.

By share of the sample, this clonotype is large (0.1 to 1%). The chain employs TRBV14 and TRBJ2-7; D is uncertain. The CDR3 is made up of 13 amino acids. The V gene's germline CDR1 is SGHDN and CDR2 FVKESK. V was pared by 2 bases and J by 3 bases, with 8 bases between. CDR3 nucleotides: TGTGCCAGCAGCCAAAATAGGGACTACGAGCAGTACTTC. Translated, it gives CASSQNRDYEQYF.

This clonotype has a count of ten or more. The chain links TRBV9 to TRBJ2-5; either TRBD1 or TRBD2 may supply D (5 bases each). The CDR3 spans 15 residues. The ends were cut back, 0 bases at V and 7 bases at J, with 16 bases in the middle. Germline CDR1 and CDR2: SGDLS and YYNGEE. CDR3: CASSVAGAEGGTQYF. CDR3 bases: TGTGCCAGCAGCGTAGCCGGGGCCGAGGGTGGGACCCAGTACTTC.

This clonotype was counted at least ten times. The V and J genes are TRBV6-5 and TRBJ2-7, with 11 bases that match TRBD2. Germline lookup yields CDR1 MNHEY and CDR2 SVGAGI. The CDR3 consists of 15 residues. V was pared by 6 bases and J by 2 bases, with 6 bases of the junction left unmatched. This CDR3 reads CASRRGLAETYEQYF. DNA of the CDR3: TGTGCCAGCAGAAGGGGACTAGCGGAGACCTACGAGCAGTACTTC.

This clonotype was detected ten times or more. This chain uses TRBV20-1 with TRBJ1-1; D gene unclear. V was clipped by 6 bases and J by 4 bases, with 9 bases between them. The CDR3 totals 11 residues. Germline V gene lookup returns CDR1 DFQATT and CDR2 SNEGSKA (reference sequence). CDR3 sequence (DNA): TGCAGTGCACACTCGGGCACTGAAGCTTTCTTT. Amino acid sequence: CSAHSGTEAFF.

This clonotype is labeled medium-sized (0.01 to 0.1%). The chain links TRBV30 to TRBJ2-1; no firm D call. V was shortened by 4 bases and J by 5 bases, with 15 bases between the two germline ends. CDR1 and CDR2 from the germline V gene are GTSNPN and SVGIG (reference sequence). The length of the CDR3 is 14 residues. In DNA form, the CDR3 reads TGTGCCTGGAACAACCTAAAGACGGACAATGAGCAGTTCTTC. It yields the protein CAWNNLKTDNEQFF.

This clonotype was counted many times. The CDR3 bases are TGCGCCAGCAGTGACTTGCAGGGCCGGATGGGGACCCAGTACTTC. It codes for CASSDLQGRMGTQYF. This rearrangement joins TRBV10-2 to TRBJ2-5, with a tentative D call TRBD1 (5 bases). The CDR3 spans 15 residues. CDR1 and CDR2 (germline): WSHSY, SAAADI. V dropped 3 bases and J dropped 7 bases, with 18 bases sitting between them.

The V and J genes are TRBV4-2 and TRBJ2-7, with a possible D match to TRBD2 (6 bases). The CDR3 runs to 15 residues. Trimming took 2 bases from V and 4 from J, leaving 15 bases between them. CDR1 LGHNA and CDR2 YNFKEQ come from the germline V gene. The chain's CDR3 is CASSQSGTGFYEQYF. The CDR3 DNA is TGTGCCAGCAGCCAAAGTGGGACTGGGTTTTACGAGCAGTACTTC.

This chain connects TRBV6-5 to TRBJ2-7; D is uncertain. V lost 6 bases, J lost 0 bases, and 12 bases lay in between. Germline CDR1 is MNHEY and CDR2 is SVGAGI. The CDR3 is 14 residues long. The CDR3 DNA follows: TGTGCCAGCAGCCGCCGGGCGGACTCCTACGAGCAGTACTTC. Residues: CASSRRADSYEQYF.

This clonotype rates as medium-sized. The rearrangement uses TRBV6-2 or TRBV6-3 and TRBJ2-1; 14 bases line up with TRBD2. The CDR3 covers 14 residues. V lost 6 bases and J lost 9; bases outside the gene matches: 4. Germline lookup yields CDR1 MNHEY and CDR2 SVGEGT. CDR3 protein: CASSAGLAGVEQFF. Written as DNA, the CDR3 is TGTGCCAGCAGCGCGGGACTAGCGGGAGTTGAGCAGTTCTTC.

This clonotype turned up a few times. The chain is built from TRBV5-1 and TRBJ2-3; 11 bases fit TRBD2. The CDR3 covers 15 residues. Germline lookup yields CDR1 SGHRS and CDR2 YFSETQ. The J segment lost 2 bases and the V segment lost 7 bases, leaving 6 bases of the junction unmatched. The CDR3 spells CASGGTSGFTDTQYF. CDR3 sequence (DNA): TGCGCCAGCGGCGGGACTAGCGGATTCACAGATACGCAGTATTTT.

This clonotype was seen at least ten times. The chain is built from TRBV6-1 and TRBJ2-3; a weak D match, TRBD1 (5 bases). The germline V gene has CDR1 MNHNS and CDR2 SASEGT. The CDR3 is 11 amino acids. V was clipped by 4 bases and J by 8 bases, with 7 bases between them. The CDR3 DNA sequence: TGTGCCAGCAGTGTACAGGTTACGCAGTATTTT. Translating it yields CASSVQVTQYF.

The chain combines TRBV30 with TRBJ2-7; TRBD2 matches 10 bases. The CDR3 has 14 amino acids. The V gene end was trimmed by 0 bases and the J gene end by 4 bases; junction bases not matched to a gene: 3. Germline CDR1 reads GTSNPN; CDR2 reads SVGIG (reference sequence). CDR3 DNA: TGTGCCTGGAGTGTAAGTAGCGGGAGGTACGAGCAGTACTTC. It encodes CAWSVSSGRYEQYF.

This rearrangement joins TRBV28 to TRBJ2-2; 10 nucleotides match TRBD2. The V gene end was trimmed by 6 bases and the J gene end by 3 bases; junction bases not matched to a gene: 19. Germline values: CDR1 MDHEN, CDR2 SYDVKM. The CDR3 totals 20 residues. The CDR3 region is CASSTAGWLAGVSYTGELFF. The DNA of the CDR3 is TGTGCCAGCAGCACGGCGGGTTGGCTAGCGGGGGTCTCGTACACCGGGGAGCTGTTTTTT.

This clonotype was seen repeatedly, ten times or more. The rearrangement links TRBV19 to TRBJ1-2; tentative D call: TRBD1 (6 bases). V lost 4 bases and J lost 3, with 9 bases in between. Germline loops: CDR1 LNHDA, CDR2 SQIVND (reference sequence). This CDR3 spans 13 amino acids. CDR3 sequence reads: CASSNRVDYGYTF. The CDR3 region has the DNA TGTGCCAGTAGTAACAGGGTCGACTATGGCTACACCTTC.

The chain combines TRBV3-1 with TRBJ2-3, with 8 nucleotides matching TRBD1. The germline CDR1 and CDR2 sequences are LGHDT and YNNKEL (reference sequence). The CDR3 contains 15 residues. The V and J ends lost 1 base and 2 bases, in that order; junction bases with no gene match: 2. The CDR3 DNA reads TGTGCCAGCAGCCAAGGGACAGGGACCACAGATACGCAGTATTTT. It is translated as CASSQGTGTTDTQYF.

This clonotype is judged medium-sized. This rearrangement joins TRBV3-1 to TRBJ2-7, with D possibly TRBD1 on 5 matching bases. CDR1 is LGHDT, CDR2 YNNKEL, per germline (reference sequence). This CDR3 spans 13 amino acids. The ends were cut back, 4 bases at V and 1 base at J, with 8 bases in the middle. As DNA, the CDR3 is TGTGCCAGCAGCCCAGGGAATTCCTACGAGCAGTACTTC. Encoded protein: CASSPGNSYEQYF.

This clonotype is large (0.1 to 1%) within its sample. The rearrangement links TRBV13 to TRBJ1-1; a possible D gene is TRBD1 (5 bases). Trimming removed 3 bases at V and 0 bases at J, with 11 bases between. The CDR3 has 15 amino acids. In germline, CDR1 is PRHDT, CDR2 FYEKMQ (reference sequence). CDR3 coding DNA: TGTGCCAGCAGCTTCTTGGGGCGGATGAACACTGAAGCTTTCTTT. Protein product: CASSFLGRMNTEAFF.

Relative to its sample, this clonotype is large (0.1 to 1%). This sequence joins TRBV6-5 and TRBJ2-1; 7 bases are a match to TRBD1. Germline V gene sequence: CDR1 MNHEY, CDR2 SVGAGI. Germline trimming cut 5 bases from V and 2 bases from J; bases unmatched to any gene: 9. The CDR3 sequence is 16 residues long. The CDR3 sequence is CASSARDSPTYNEQFF. In DNA, the CDR3 is TGTGCCAGCAGTGCCCGGGACAGTCCTACCTACAATGAGCAGTTCTTC.

By share, this clonotype ranks as medium-sized. The genes are TRBV27 and TRBJ1-5; D is unresolved. CDR1 and CDR2 from the germline V gene are MNHEY and SMNVEV (reference sequence). The CDR3 consists of 12 residues. The germline V and J ends were trimmed by 7 bases and 4 bases, with 8 bases remaining between them. The DNA of the CDR3 is TGTGCCAGCAAAGGTGGGAATCAGCCCCAGCATTTT. Translation gives CASKGGNQPQHF.